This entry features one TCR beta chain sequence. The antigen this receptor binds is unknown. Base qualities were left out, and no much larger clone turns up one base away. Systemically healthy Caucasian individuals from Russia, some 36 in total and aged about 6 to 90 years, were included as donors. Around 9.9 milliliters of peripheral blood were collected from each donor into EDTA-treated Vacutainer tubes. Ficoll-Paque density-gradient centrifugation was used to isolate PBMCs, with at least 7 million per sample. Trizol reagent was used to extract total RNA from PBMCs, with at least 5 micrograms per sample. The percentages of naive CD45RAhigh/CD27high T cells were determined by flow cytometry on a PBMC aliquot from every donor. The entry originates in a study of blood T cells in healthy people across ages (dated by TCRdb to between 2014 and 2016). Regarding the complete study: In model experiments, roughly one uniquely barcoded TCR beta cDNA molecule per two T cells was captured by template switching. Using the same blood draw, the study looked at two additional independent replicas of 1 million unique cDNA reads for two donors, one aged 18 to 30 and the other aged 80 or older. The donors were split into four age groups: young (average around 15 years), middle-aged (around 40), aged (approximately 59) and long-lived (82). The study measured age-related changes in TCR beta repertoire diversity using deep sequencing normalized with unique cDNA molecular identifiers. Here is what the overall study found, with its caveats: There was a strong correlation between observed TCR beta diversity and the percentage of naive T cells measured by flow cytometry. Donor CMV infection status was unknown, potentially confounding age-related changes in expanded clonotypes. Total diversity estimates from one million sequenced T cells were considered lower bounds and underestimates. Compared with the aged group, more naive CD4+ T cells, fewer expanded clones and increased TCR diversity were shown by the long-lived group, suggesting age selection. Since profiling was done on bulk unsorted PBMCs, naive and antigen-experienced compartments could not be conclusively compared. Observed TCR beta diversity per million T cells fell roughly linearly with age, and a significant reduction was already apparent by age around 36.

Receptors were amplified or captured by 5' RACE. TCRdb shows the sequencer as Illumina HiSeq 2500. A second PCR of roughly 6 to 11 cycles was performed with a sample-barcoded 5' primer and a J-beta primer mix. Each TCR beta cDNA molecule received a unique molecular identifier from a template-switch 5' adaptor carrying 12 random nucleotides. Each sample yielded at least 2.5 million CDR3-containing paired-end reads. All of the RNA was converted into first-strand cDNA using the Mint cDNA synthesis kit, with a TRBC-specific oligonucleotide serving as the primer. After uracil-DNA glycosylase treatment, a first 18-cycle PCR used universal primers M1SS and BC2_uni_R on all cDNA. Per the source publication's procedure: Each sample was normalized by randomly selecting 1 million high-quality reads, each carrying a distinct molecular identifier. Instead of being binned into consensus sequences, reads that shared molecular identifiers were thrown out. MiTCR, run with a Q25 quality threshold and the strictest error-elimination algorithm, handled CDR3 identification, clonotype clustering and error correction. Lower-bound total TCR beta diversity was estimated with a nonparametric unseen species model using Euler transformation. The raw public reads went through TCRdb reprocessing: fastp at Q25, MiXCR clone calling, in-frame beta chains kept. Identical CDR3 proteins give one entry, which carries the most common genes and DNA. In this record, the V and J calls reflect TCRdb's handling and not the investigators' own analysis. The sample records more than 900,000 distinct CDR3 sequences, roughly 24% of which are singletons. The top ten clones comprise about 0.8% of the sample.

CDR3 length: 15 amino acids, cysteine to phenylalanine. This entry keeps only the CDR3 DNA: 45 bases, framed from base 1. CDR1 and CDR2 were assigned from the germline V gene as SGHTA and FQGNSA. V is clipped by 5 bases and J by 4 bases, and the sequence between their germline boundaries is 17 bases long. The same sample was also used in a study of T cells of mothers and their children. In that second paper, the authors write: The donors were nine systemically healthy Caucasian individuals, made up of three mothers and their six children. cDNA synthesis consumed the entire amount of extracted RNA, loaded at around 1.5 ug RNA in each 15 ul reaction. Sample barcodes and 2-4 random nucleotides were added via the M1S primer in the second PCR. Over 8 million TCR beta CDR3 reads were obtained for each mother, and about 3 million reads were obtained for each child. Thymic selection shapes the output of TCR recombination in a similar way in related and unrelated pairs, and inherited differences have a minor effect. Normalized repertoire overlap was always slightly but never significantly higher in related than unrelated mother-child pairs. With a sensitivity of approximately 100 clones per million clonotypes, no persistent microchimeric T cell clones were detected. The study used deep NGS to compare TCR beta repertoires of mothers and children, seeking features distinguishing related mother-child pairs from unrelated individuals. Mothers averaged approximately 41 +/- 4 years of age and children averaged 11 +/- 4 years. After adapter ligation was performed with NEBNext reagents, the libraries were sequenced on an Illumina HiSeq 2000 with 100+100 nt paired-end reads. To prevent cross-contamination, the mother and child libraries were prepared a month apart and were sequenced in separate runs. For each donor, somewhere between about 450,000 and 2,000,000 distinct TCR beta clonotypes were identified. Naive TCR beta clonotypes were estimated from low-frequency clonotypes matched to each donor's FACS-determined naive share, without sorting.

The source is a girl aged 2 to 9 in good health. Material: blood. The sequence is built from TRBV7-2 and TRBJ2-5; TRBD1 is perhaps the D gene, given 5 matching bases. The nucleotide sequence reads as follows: TGTGCCAGCAGCCTCAGGGTTAGTGGTGGAGAGACCCAGTACTTC. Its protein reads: CASSLRVSGGETQYF. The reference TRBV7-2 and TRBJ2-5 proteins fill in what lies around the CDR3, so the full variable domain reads GAGVSQSPSNKVTEKGKDVELRCDPISGHTALYWYRQSLGQGLEFLIYFQGNSAPDKSGLPSDRFSAERTGGSVSTLTIQRTQQEDSAVYLCASSLRVSGGETQYFGPGTRLLVL.